Listed here are 11 T cell receptor beta chains from one sample, sequenced in a study of T cells in Graves' hyperthyroidism and ophthalmopathy. From RNA transcripts, TCR beta CDR3 regions were amplified. When the TCR CDR3 underwent first-round RT-PCR, the HTBI primer set was used. TCRdb re-called the multiplex PCR reads with MiXCR, one entry per CDR3 protein. The table has around 570,000 distinct CDR3 sequences, 15% to 20% seen once. Sequencing was carried out using blood. These receptors came from a man aged 40-55 years with Graves' ophthalmopathy.

V gene TRBV7-9 combines with J gene TRBJ1-1; D not resolved. Germline CDR1 SEHNR, CDR2 FQNEAQ (reference sequence). The CDR3 is made up of 15 amino acids. The V end was cut by 4 bases, the J end by 0 bases, with 12 bases between. The CDR3 sequence: CASSSDRTMNTEAFF. The DNA of the CDR3 is TGTGCCAGCAGCTCGGACCGAACAATGAACACTGAAGCTTTCTTT.

This clonotype was counted a few times. The chain carries TRBV20-1 and TRBJ2-1; a weak D match, TRBD1 (6 bases). The ends were cut back, 7 bases at V and 4 bases at J, with 14 bases in the middle. This CDR3 is 13 amino acids long. From germline, CDR1 is DFQATT and CDR2 SNEGSKA (reference sequence). CDR3 in amino acids: CSVQGRLYNEQFF. Written as DNA, the CDR3 is TGCAGTGTCCAGGGGCGCCTGTACAATGAGCAGTTCTTC.

This clonotype was counted between two and nine times. CDR3 protein: CASSPQGPGSTDTQYF. Written as DNA, the CDR3 is TGTGCCAGCTCACCCCAAGGGCCAGGGAGCACAGATACGCAGTATTTT. This chain uses TRBV18 with TRBJ2-3, with TRBD1 as a possible D gene (5 bases). Germline CDR1 KGHSH, CDR2 LQKENI. The CDR3 sequence is 16 residues long. The V gene lost 3 bases and the J gene lost 0 bases, with 13 bases spanning the gap.

The chain carries TRBV19 and TRBJ2-7; 8 nucleotides line up with TRBD1. This CDR3 has 13 amino acids. Germline CDR1 reads LNHDA; CDR2 reads SQIVND (reference sequence). The V and J ends lost 8 bases and 5 bases, in that order; junction bases with no gene match: 8. The CDR3 sequence: CASQRQGSNEQYF. CDR3 sequence (DNA): TGTGCCAGTCAGCGACAGGGGAGCAACGAGCAGTACTTC.

In its sample, this clonotype was seen a few times. The chain couples TRBV2 to TRBJ2-4, with D tentatively TRBD2 (7 bases). V was clipped by 6 bases and J by 7 bases, with 13 bases between them. The CDR3 loop spans 13 amino acids. Per the germline V gene, CDR1 is SNHLY and CDR2 is FYNNEI. The CDR3 protein is CASRGGGGNIQYF. As DNA, the CDR3 is TGTGCCAGCAGAGGGGGAGGGGGGAACATTCAGTACTTC.

The chain joins TRBV5-1 to TRBJ1-4; no definite D call. The CDR3 sequence is 14 residues long. The V end lost 3 bases, the J end lost 2 bases, and 8 bases lay between the germline ends. Germline V gene data show CDR1 as SGHRS and CDR2 as YFSETQ. In DNA form, the CDR3 reads TGCGCCAGCAGCTCGGTTAGCACTAATGAAAAACTGTTTTTT. This sequence encodes CASSSVSTNEKLFF. The complete variable domain, with remaining parts taken from reference TRBV5-1 and TRBJ1-4, reads KAGVTQTPRYLIKTRGQQVTLSCSPISGHRSVSWYQQTPGQGLQFLFEYFSETQRNKGNFPGRFSGRQFSNSRSEMNVSTLELGDSALYLCASSSVSTNEKLFFGSGTQLSVL.

The chain links TRBV7-3 to TRBJ2-1, with 9 bases matching TRBD2. The CDR3 runs 16 residues. In germline, CDR1 is SGHTA, CDR2 FQGTGA. V lost 1 base, J lost 9 bases, and 10 bases stayed unmatched. The CDR3, as DNA: TGTGCCAGCAGCTTAAGCCCCCCACTAGCGGGTGGTGAGCAGTTCTTC. Protein sequence: CASSLSPPLAGGEQFF.

This clonotype was seen only a few times. The chain employs TRBV5-1 and TRBJ1-2, with 12 bases matching TRBD1. The germline gives CDR1 SGHRS, CDR2 YFSETQ. The V gene end was trimmed by 4 bases and the J gene end by 8 bases; junction bases not matched to a gene: 12. CDR3 size: 16 residues. The CDR3 loop reads CASSDNPGQGAGGYTF. Written as DNA, the CDR3 is TGCGCCAGCAGCGACAACCCGGGACAGGGGGCTGGCGGCTACACCTTC.

V and J are TRBV5-6 and TRBJ2-1; TRBD1 might be the D (6 bases). The germline V gene has CDR1 SGHDT and CDR2 YYEEEE. The CDR3 covers 19 residues. Deletions cut 0 bases from V and 1 base from J, with 20 bases between. CDR3 region: CASSLVRGSSFRSYNEQFF. The CDR3 DNA follows: TGTGCCAGCAGCTTGGTCAGGGGCAGCTCTTTTAGGTCCTACAATGAGCAGTTCTTC.

The V and J genes are TRBV19 and TRBJ2-2; D uncertain. The ends were cut back, 5 bases at V and 4 bases at J, with 17 bases in the middle. This CDR3 has 16 amino acids. The germline V gene has CDR1 LNHDA and CDR2 SQIVND (reference sequence). DNA of the CDR3: TGTGCCAGTAGTTCATCTTTGTCAGCCCTCACCGGGGAGCTGTTTTTT. Translating it yields CASSSSLSALTGELFF.

This chain uses TRBV5-1 with TRBJ2-1; a weak D match, TRBD2 (6 bases). Deletions cut 0 bases from V and 0 bases from J, with 13 bases between. CDR3 length: 17 residues. Germline V gene data show CDR1 as SGHRS and CDR2 as YFSETQ. The CDR3 DNA reads TGCGCCAGCAGCTTGGCCGGGACTTTAAGCTCCTACAATGAGCAGTTCTTC. It codes for CASSLAGTLSSYNEQFF.